This T cell receptor (beta chain) was profiled in a study of identical twins. One entry per CDR3 protein results from TCRdb running MiXCR on the 5' RACE reads. The sample contains 700,000 to 950,000 distinct CDR3 sequences, approximately 13% of which appear only once. V dropped 0 bases and J dropped 5 bases, with 9 bases sitting between them. The V gene's germline CDR1 is SGHRS and CDR2 YFSETQ. The CDR3 loop spans 13 amino acids. This clonotype was seen at least ten times. This sample also appeared in a second study, on yellow fever vaccine responses in identical twins. That study reports: After vaccination, twins' T cell response reportedly seemed partly convergent, partly personalized.

Sequencing was done on a sample of PBMCs. This TCR derives from a woman between 18 and 30 years old in good health. The chain has TRBV5-1 and TRBJ2-7; a weak D match, TRBD2 (5 bases). The CDR3 DNA reads as TGCGCCAGCAGCTTGGTGATGCGGGACGAGCAGTACTTC. This gives the protein CASSLVMRDEQYF.